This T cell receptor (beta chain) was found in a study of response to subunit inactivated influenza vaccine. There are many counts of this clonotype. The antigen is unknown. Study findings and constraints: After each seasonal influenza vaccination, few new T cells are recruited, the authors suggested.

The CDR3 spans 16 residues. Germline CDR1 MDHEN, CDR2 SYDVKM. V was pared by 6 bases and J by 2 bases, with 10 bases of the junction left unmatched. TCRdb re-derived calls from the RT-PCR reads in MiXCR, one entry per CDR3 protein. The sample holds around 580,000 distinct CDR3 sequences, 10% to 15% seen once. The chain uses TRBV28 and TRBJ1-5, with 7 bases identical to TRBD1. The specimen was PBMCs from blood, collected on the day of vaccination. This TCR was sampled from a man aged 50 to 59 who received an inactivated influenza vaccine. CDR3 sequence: CASSSDRRVGNQPQHF. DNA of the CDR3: TGTGCCAGCAGCTCGGACAGGAGGGTAGGCAATCAGCCCCAGCATTTT.